This entry is about one T cell receptor beta chain. V dropped 0 bases and J dropped 6 bases, with 15 bases sitting between them. This CDR3 is 16 amino acids long. Germline V gene sequence: CDR1 MNHEY, CDR2 SVGEGT. The data were produced by immunoSEQ multiplex PCR, yet TCRdb's version contains in-frame clones alone and is incomplete. The sample carries about 76,000 clones, 89% recorded once. The source of the sample is a study of control samples from healthy donors and cancer patients. The source material was PBMCs. The sequence came from a woman between 45 and 65 years old with colorectal cancer. This chain joins TRBV6-2 or TRBV6-3 and TRBJ1-5; D gene ambiguous. CDR3 sequence: CASSYSRVLWFQPQHF. CDR3 sequence (DNA): TGTGCCAGCAGTTACTCGAGAGTCCTTTGGTTTCAGCCCCAGCATTTT.